This T cell receptor (beta chain) was documented in a study of blood T cell repertoires in COVID-19. Background on the study: Sources were T cells, B-cell-depleted T cells, or PBMCs; the material itself was cDNA or gDNA.

Generated by immunoSEQ multiplex PCR, the TCRdb table keeps only in-frame clones and is missing some. The profile shows 110,000 or so clones, 80% to 90% of them singletons. The V end lost 9 bases, the J end lost 4 bases, and 16 bases lay between the germline ends. Looked up from germline, CDR1 is MDHEN and CDR2 is SYDVKM. The CDR3 runs 14 residues. The sequence was obtained from a man in his 70s with active or convalescent COVID-19. The rearrangement links TRBV28 to TRBJ2-1; a weak D match, TRBD2 (5 bases). Input material: peripheral blood. In nucleotides, the CDR3 is TGTGCCAGTCTTGAGACGCGGGCATACAATGAGCAGTTCTTC. Translation: CASLETRAYNEQFF.